This TCR beta chain was sequenced in a study of blood T cell repertoires in COVID-19. Study details: There were acute and convalescent COVID-19 samples, and they came from the United States, Italy and Spain. PBMCs, B-cell-depleted T cells, or T cells were the source of the cDNA or gDNA that made up the material.

Those who participated ranged in age from roughly 18 to 90 years and resided in about two dozen US areas. Sequencing was performed with immunoSEQ multiplex PCR; in TCRdb, only in-frame clones are kept and a portion is missing. The table has over 200,000 clones, around 90% seen once. Trimming stripped 2 bases from V and 4 bases from J, with 21 bases between. Germline V gene lookup returns CDR1 SGDLS and CDR2 YYNGEE. The CDR3 is 18 amino acids. The source is a young man with acute COVID-19. This chain connects TRBV9 to TRBJ2-2; D not resolved. What was sequenced was PBMCs or T cells enriched from blood (not recorded which). The CDR3 sequence: CASSVRDLQAWSTGELFF. The CDR3 coding sequence is TGTGCCAGCAGCGTCAGAGATCTCCAAGCGTGGTCCACCGGGGAGCTGTTTTTT.